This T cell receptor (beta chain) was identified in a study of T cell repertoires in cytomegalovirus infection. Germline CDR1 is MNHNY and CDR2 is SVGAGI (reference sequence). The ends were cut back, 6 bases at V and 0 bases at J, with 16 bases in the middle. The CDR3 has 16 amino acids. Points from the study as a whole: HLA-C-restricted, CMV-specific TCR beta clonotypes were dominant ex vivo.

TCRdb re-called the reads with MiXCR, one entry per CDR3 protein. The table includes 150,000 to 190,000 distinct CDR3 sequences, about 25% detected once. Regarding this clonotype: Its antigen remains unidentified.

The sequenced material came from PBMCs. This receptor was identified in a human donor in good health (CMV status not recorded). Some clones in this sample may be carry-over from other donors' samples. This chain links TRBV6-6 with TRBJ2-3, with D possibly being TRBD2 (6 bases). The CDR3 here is CASRYRGRASTDTQYF. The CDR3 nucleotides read TGTGCCAGCAGATACCGGGGGAGAGCTAGCACAGATACGCAGTATTTT.